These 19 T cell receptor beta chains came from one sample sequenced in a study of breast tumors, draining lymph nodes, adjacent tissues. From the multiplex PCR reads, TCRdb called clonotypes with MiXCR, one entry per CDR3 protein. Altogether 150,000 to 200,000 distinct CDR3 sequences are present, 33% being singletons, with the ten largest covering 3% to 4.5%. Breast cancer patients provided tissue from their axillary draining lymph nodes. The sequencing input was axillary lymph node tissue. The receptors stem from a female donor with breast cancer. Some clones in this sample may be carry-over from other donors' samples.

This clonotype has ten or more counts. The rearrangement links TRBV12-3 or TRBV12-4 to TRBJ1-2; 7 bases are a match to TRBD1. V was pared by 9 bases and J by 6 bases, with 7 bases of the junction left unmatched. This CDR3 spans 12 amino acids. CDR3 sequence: CASSTGIDGYTF. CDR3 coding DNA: TGTGCCAGTTCGACAGGGATCGATGGCTACACCTTC.

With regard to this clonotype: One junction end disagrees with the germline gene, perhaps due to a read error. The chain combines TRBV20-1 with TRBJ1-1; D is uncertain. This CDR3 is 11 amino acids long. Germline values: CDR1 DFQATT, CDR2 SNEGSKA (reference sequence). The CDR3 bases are TGCAGTGCTAGAGGACGAATTGAAGCTTGCTTT. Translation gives CSARGRIEACF.

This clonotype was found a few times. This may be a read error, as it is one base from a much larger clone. The CDR3 spells CASSFLMGNTGELSF. CDR3 nucleotide sequence: TGTGCCAGCAGCTTTTTAATGGGCAACACCGGGGAGCTGTCTTTT. This rearrangement joins TRBV7-2 to TRBJ2-2, with D maybe TRBD2 (5 bases). The germline CDR1 and CDR2 sequences are SGHTA and FQGNSA. This CDR3 has 15 residues.

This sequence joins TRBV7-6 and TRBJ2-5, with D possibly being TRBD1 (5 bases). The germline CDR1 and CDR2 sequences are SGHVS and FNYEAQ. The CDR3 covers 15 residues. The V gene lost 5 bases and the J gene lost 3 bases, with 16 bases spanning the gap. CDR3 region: CASSPLRGEEETQYF. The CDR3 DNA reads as TGTGCCAGCAGCCCCTTAAGGGGCGAAGAAGAGACCCAGTACTTC.

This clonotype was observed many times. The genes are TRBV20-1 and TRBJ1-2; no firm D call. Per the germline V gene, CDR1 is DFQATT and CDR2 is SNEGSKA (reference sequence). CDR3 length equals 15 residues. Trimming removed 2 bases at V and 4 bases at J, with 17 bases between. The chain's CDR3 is CSARFLPKGFYGYTF. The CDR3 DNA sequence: TGCAGTGCTAGATTCCTCCCTAAGGGTTTCTATGGCTACACCTTC.

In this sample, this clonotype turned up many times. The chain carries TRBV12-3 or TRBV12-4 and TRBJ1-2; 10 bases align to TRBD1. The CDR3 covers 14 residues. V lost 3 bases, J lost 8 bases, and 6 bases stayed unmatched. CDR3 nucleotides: TGTGCCAGCAGTTTGGGGGACAGGGGAAGAGGCTACACCTTC. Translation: CASSLGDRGRGYTF.

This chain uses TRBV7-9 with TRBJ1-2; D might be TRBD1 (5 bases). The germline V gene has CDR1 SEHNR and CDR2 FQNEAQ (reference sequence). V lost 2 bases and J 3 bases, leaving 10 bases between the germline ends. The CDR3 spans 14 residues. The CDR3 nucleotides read TGTGCCAGCAGCTTATCTGGCAGGGACTATGGCTACACCTTC. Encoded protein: CASSLSGRDYGYTF. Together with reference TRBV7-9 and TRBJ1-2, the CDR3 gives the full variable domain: DTGVSQNPRHKITKRGQNVTFRCDPISEHNRLYWYRQTLGQGPEFLTYFQNEAQLEKSRLLSDRFSAERPKGSFSTLEIQRTEQGDSAMYLCASSLSGRDYGYTFGSGTRLTVV.

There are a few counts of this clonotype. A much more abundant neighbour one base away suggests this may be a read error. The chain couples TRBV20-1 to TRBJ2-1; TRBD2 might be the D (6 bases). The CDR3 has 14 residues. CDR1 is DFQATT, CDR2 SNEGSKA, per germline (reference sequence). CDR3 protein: CSAPRGTSYTEQFF. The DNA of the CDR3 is TGCAGTGCTCCACGGGGGACCTCCTACACTGAGCAGTTCTTC.

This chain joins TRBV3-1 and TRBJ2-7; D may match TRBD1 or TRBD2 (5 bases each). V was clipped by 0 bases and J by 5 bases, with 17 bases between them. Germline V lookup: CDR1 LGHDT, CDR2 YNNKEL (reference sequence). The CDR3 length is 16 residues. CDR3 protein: CASSQDYGQMGHEQYF. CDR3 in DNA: TGTGCCAGCAGCCAAGATTACGGGCAGATGGGACACGAGCAGTACTTC.

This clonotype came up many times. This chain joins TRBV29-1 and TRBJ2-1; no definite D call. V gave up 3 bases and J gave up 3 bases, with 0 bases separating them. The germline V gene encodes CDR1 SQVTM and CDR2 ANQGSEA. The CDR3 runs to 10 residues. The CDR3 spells CSVDYNEQFF. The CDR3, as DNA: TGCAGCGTTGACTACAATGAGCAGTTCTTC.

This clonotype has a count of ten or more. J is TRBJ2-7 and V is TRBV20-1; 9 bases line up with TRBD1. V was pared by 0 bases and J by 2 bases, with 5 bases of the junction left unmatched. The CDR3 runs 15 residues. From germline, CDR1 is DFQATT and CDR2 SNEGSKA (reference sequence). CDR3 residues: CSARDAGTGTYEQYF. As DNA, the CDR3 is TGCAGTGCTAGAGACGCCGGGACAGGGACCTACGAGCAGTACTTC.

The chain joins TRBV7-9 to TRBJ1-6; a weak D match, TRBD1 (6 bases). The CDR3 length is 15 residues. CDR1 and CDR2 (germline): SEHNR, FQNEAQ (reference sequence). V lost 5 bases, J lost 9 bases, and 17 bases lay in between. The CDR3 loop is CASSKSGGMASPLHF. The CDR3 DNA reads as TGTGCCAGCAGCAAAAGTGGGGGCATGGCTTCACCCCTCCACTTT.

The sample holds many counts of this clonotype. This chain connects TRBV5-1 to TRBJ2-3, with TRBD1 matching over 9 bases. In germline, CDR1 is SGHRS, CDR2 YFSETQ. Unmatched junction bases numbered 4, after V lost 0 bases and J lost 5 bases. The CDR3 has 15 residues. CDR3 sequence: CASSLGTGAGDTQYF. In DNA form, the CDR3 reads TGCGCCAGCAGCTTGGGGACAGGGGCGGGAGATACGCAGTATTTT.

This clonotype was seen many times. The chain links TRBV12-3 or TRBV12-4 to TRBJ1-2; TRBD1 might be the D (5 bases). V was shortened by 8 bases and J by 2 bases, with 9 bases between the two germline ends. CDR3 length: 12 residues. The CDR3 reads CASSTVNYGYTF. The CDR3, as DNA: TGTGCCAGCTCGACAGTAAACTATGGCTACACCTTC.

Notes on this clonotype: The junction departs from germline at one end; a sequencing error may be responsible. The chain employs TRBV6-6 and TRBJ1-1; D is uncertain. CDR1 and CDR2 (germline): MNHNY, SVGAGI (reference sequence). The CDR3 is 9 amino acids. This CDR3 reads CASTQKVRF. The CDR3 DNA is TGTGCCAGCACCCAGAAGGTTCGCTTT.

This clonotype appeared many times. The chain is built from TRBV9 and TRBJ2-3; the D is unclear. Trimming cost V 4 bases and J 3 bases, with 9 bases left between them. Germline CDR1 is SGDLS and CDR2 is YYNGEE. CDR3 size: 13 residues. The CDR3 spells CASSPVRTDTQYF. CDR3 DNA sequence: TGTGCCAGCAGCCCGGTTCGGACAGATACGCAGTATTTT.

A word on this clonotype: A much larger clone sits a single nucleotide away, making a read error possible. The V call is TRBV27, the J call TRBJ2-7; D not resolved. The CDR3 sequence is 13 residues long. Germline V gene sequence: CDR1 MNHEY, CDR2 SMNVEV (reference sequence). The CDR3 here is CASSHPLRSEQHF. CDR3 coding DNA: TGTGCCAGCAGTCACCCACTTCGAAGCGAGCAGCACTTC.

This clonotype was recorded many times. CDR3 DNA: TGTGCCAGCAGCGCAACGGCGGGCCCAAACATTCAGTACTTC. This translates into CASSATAGPNIQYF. The chain is built from TRBV11-2 and TRBJ2-4; weak D call: TRBD2 (5 bases). The ends were cut back, 5 bases at V and 6 bases at J, with 14 bases in the middle. This CDR3 is built from 14 residues. CDR1 and CDR2 from the germline V gene are SGHAT and FQNNGV.

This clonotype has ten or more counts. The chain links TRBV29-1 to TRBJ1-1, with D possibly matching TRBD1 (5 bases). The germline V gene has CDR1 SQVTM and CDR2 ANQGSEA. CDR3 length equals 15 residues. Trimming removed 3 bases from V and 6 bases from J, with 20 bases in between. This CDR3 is CSVDFRVSLGAEAFF. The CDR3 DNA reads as TGCAGCGTTGATTTCCGCGTCTCACTAGGGGCTGAAGCTTTCTTT. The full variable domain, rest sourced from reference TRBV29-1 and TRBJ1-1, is SAVISQKPSRDICQRGTSLTIQCQVDSQVTMMFWYRQQPGQSLTLIATANQGSEATYESGFVIDKFPISRPNLTFSTLTVSNMSPEDSSIYLCSVDFRVSLGAEAFFGQGTRLTVV.